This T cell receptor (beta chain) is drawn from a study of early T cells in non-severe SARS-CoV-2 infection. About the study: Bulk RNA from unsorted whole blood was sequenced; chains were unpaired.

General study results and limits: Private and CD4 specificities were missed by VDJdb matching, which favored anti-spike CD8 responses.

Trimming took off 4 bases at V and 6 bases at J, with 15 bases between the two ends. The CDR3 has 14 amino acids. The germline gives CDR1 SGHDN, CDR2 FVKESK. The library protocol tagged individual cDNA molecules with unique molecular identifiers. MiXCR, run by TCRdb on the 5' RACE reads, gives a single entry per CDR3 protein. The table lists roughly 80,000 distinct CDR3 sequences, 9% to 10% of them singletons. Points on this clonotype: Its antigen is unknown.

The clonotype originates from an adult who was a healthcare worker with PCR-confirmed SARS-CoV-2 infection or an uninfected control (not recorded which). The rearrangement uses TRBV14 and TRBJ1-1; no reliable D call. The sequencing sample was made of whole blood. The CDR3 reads CASSPTGLGAEAFF. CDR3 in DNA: TGTGCCAGCAGCCCCACCGGCCTAGGAGCTGAAGCTTTCTTT. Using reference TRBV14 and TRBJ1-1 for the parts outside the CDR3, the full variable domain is EAGVTQFPSHSVIEKGQTVTLRCDPISGHDNLYWYRRVMGKEIKFLLHFVKESKQDESGMPNNRFLAERTGGTYSTLKVQPAELEDSGVYFCASSPTGLGAEAFFGQGTRLTVV.